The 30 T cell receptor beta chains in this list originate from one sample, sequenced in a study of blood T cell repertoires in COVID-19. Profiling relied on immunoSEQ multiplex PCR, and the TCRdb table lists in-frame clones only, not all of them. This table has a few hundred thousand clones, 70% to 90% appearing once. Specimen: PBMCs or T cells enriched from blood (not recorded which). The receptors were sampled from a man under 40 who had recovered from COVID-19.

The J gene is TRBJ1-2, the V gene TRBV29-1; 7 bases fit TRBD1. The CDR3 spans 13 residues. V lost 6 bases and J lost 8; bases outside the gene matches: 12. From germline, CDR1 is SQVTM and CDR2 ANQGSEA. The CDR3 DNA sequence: TGCAGCGTCACTAACGACAGGGCGGTCGGCTACACCTTC. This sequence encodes CSVTNDRAVGYTF.

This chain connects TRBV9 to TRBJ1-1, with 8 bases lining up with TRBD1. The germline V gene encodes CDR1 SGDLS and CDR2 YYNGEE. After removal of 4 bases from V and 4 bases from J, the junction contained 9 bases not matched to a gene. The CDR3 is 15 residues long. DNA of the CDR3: TGTGCCAGCAGCCTCGAGGACAGGGTAAGCACTGAAGCTTTCTTT. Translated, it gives CASSLEDRVSTEAFF.

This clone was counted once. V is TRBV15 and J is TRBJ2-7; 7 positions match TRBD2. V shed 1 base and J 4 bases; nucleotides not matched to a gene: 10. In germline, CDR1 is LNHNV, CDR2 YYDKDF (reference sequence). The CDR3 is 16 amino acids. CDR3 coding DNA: TGTGCCACCAGCAGAGTCGGGCAAGCGGGGAGGTACGAGCAGTACTTC. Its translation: CATSRVGQAGRYEQYF.

CDR3 loop: CASSLTWGRWETQYF. The CDR3, as DNA: TGTGCCAGCAGTTTAACGTGGGGGAGGTGGGAGACCCAGTACTTC. The genes are TRBV27 and TRBJ2-5, with D perhaps matching TRBD2 (6 bases). V was shortened by 2 bases and J by 5 bases, with 15 bases between the two germline ends. The CDR3 consists of 15 residues. Germline V gene data show CDR1 as MNHEY and CDR2 as SMNVEV (reference sequence).

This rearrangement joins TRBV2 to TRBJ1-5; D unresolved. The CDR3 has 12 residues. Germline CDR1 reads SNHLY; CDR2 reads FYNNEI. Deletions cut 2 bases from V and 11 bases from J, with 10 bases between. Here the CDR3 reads CASSENYGTQHF. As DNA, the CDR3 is TGTGCCAGCAGTGAAAATTACGGGACCCAGCATTTT. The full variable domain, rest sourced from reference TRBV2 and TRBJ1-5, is EPEVTQTPSHQVTQMGQEVILRCVPISNHLYFYWYRQILGQKVEFLVSFYNNEISEKSEIFDDQFSVERPDGSNFTLKIRSTKLEDSAMYFCASSENYGTQHFGDGTRLSIL.

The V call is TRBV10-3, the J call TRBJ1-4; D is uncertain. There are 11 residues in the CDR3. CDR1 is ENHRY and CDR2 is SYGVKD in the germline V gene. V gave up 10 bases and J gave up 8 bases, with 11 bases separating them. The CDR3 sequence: CATGEREKLFF. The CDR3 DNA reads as TGTGCCACCGGAGAGAGGGAAAAACTGTTTTTT.

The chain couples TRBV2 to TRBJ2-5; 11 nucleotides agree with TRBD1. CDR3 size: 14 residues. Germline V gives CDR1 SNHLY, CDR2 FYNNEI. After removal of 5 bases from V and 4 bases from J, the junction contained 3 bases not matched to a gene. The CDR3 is CASSRDRGAETQYF. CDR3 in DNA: TGTGCCAGCAGTCGGGACAGGGGGGCAGAGACCCAGTACTTC.

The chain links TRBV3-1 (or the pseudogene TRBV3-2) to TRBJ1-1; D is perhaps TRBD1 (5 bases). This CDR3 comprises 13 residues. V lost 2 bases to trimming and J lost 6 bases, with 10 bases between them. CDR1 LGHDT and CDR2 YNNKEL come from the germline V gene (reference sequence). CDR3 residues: CASSQTVTAEAFF. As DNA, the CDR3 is TGTGCCAGCAGCCAAACGGTGACAGCTGAAGCTTTCTTT.

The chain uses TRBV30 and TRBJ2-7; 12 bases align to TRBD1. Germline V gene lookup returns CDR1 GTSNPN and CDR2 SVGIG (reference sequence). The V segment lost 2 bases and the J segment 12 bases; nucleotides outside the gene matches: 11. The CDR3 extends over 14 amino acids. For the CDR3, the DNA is TGTGCCTGGAGTACGGGACAGGGGGCCCCCTTTCGGTACTTC. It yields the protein CAWSTGQGAPFRYF.

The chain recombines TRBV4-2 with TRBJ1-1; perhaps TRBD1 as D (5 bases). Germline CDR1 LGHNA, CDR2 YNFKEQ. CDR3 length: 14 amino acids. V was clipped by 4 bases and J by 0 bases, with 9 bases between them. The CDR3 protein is CASSRGGLNTEAFF. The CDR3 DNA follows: TGTGCCAGCAGCCGGGGCGGTTTGAACACTGAAGCTTTCTTT.

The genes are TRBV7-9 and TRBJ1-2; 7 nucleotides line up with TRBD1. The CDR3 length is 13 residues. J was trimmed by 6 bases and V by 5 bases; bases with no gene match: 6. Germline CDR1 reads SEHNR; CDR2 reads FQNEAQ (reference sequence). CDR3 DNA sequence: TGTGCCAGCAGCACGACAGGGTACAATGGCTACACCTTC. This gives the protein CASSTTGYNGYTF.

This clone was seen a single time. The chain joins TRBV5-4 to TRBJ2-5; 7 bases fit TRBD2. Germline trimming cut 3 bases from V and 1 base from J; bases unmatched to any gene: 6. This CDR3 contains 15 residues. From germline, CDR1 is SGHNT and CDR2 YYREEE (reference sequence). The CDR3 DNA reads TGTGCCAGCAGCTCCACCGGGACTACCCAAGAGACCCAGTACTTC. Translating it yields CASSSTGTTQETQYF.

DNA for the CDR3: TGTGCCAGCAGCCCAAAAGCACTAGCGGGGGTTAACTTGGAGACCCAGTACTTC. Translation: CASSPKALAGVNLETQYF. The V call is TRBV9, the J call TRBJ2-5; 11 positions agree with TRBD2. Germline CDR1 is SGDLS and CDR2 is YYNGEE. V gave up 4 bases and J gave up 5 bases; unmatched junction bases: 16. CDR3 size: 18 residues.

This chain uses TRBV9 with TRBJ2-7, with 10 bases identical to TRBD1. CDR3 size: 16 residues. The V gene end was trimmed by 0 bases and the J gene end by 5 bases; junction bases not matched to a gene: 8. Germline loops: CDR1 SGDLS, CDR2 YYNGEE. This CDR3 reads CASSVGSDRGSHEQYF. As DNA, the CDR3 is TGTGCCAGCAGCGTAGGGTCGGACAGGGGGTCCCACGAGCAGTACTTC.

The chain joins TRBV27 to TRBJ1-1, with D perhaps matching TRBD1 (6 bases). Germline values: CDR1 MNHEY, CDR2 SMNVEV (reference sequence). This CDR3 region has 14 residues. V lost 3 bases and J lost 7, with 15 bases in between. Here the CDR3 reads CASSLQGQDFEAFF. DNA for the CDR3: TGTGCCAGCAGTTTGCAGGGGCAGGATTTTGAAGCTTTCTTT.

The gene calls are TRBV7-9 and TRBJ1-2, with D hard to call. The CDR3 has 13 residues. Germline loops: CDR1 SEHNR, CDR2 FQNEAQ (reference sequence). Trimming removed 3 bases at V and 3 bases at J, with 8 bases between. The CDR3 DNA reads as TGTGCCAGCAGCTTTCCGGGGTACTATGGCTACACCTTC. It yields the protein CASSFPGYYGYTF.

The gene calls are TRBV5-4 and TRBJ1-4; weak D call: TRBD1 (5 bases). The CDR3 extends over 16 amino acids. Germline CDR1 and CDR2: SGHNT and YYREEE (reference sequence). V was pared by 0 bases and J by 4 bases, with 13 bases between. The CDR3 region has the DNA TGTGCCAGCAGCTTGGGACAGACTTATAATAATGAAAAACTGTTTTTT. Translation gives CASSLGQTYNNEKLFF.

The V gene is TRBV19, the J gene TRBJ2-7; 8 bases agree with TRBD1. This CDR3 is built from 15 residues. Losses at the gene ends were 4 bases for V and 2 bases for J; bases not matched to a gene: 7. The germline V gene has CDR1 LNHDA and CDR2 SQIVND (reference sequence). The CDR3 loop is CASSTRQGHPYEQYF. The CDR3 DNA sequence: TGTGCCAGTAGTACCCGACAGGGGCACCCCTACGAGCAGTACTTC.

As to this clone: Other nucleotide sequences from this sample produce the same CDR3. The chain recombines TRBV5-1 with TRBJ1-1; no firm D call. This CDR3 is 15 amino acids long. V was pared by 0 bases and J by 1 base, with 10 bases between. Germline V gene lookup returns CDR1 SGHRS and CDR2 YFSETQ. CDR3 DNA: TGCGCCAGCAGCTTGGTACCGGGAGAGAACACTGAAGCTTTCTTT. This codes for CASSLVPGENTEAFF.

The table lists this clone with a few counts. The chain's CDR3 is CASSHQMATGFQETQYF. The CDR3 DNA is TGCGCCAGCAGCCATCAAATGGCGACAGGGTTCCAAGAGACCCAGTACTTC. The rearrangement links TRBV4-1 to TRBJ2-5; the match to TRBD1 covers 7 bases. In germline, CDR1 is MGHRA, CDR2 YSYEKL. This CDR3 is built from 17 residues. V shed 3 bases and J 1 base; nucleotides not matched to a gene: 11.

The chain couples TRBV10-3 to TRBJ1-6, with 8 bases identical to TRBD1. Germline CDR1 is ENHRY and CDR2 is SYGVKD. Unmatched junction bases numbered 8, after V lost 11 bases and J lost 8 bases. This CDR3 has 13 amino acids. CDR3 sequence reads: CASRQGADSPLHF. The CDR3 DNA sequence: TGTGCCTCACGGCAGGGGGCGGATTCACCCCTCCACTTT.

CDR3 sequence reads: CASSVASGGMYEQYF. In DNA, the CDR3 is TGTGCCAGCAGCGTTGCTAGCGGGGGGATGTACGAGCAGTACTTC. The chain employs TRBV9 and TRBJ2-7; 11 positions agree with TRBD2. Germline assignment: CDR1 SGDLS and CDR2 YYNGEE. This CDR3 contains 15 residues. V dropped 2 bases and J dropped 4; count of bases not matched to a gene: 5.

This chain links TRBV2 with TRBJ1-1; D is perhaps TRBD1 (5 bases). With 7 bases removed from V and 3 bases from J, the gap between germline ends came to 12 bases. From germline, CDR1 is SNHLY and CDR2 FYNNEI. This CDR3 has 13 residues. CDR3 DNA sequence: TGTGCCAGCATCCGGGACTGGGACACTGAAGCTTTCTTT. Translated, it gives CASIRDWDTEAFF.

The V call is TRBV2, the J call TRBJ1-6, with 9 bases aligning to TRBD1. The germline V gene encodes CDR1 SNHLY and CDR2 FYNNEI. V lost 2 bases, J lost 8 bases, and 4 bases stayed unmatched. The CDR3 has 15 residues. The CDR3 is CASSEPGTGYSPLHF. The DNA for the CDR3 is TGTGCCAGCAGTGAACCCGGGACAGGGTATTCACCCCTCCACTTT.

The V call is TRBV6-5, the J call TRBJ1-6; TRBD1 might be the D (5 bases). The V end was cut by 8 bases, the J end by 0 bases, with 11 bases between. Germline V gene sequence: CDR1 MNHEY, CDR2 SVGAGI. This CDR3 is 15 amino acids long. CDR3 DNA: TGTGCCAGCCGAAGGGGAAGCTCCTATAATTCACCCCTCCACTTT. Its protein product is CASRRGSSYNSPLHF.

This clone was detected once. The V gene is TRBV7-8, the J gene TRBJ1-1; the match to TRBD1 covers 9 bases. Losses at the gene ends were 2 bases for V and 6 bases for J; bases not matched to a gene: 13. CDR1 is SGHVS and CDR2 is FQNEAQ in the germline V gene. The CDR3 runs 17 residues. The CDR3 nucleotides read TGTGCCAGCAGCTTACCCGCGGGACAGGGATACCCCCCTGAAGCTTTCTTT. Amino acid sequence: CASSLPAGQGYPPEAFF.

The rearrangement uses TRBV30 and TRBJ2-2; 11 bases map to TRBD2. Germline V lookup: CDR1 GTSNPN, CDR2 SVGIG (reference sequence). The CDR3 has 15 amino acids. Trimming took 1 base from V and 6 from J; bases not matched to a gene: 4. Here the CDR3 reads CAWSDTSGGAGELFF. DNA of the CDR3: TGTGCCTGGAGTGACACTAGCGGGGGTGCCGGGGAGCTGTTTTTT.

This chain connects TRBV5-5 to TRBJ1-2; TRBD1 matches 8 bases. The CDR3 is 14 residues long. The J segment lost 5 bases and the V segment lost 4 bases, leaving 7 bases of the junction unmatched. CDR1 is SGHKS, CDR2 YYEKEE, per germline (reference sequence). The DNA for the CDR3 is TGTGCCAGCAGCCCTGGGACAGGACCGTATGGCTACACCTTC. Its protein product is CASSPGTGPYGYTF.

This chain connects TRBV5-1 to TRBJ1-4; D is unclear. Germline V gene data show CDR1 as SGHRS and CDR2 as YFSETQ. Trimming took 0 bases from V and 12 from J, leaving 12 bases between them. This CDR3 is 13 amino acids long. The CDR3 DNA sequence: TGCGCCAGCAGCTTGGGGCCTACTAGTGAACTGTTTTTT. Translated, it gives CASSLGPTSELFF.

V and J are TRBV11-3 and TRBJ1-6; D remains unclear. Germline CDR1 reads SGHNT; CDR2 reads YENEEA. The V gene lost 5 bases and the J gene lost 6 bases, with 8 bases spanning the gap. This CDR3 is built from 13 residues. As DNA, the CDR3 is TGTGCCAGCAGCCGCGGAGTTAATTCACCCCTCCACTTT. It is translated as CASSRGVNSPLHF. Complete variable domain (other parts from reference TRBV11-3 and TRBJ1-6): EAGVVQSPRYKIIEKKQPVAFWCNPISGHNTLYWYLQNLGQGPELLIRYENEEAVDDSQLPKDRFSAERLKGVDSTLKIQPAELGDSAVYLCASSRGVNSPLHFGNGTRLTVT.